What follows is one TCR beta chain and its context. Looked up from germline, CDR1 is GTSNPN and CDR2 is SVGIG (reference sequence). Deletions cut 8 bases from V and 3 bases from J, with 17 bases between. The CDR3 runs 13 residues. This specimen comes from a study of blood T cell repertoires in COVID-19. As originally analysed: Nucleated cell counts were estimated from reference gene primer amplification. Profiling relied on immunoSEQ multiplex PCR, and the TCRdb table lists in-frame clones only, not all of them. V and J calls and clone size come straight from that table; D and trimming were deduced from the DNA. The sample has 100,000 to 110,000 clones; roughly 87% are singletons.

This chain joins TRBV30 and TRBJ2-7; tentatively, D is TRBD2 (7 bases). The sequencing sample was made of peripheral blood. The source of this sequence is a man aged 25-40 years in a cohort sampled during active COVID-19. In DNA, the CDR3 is TGTGCCGGGGCGAGGGGGGGTAGCTACGAGCAGTACTTC. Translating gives CAGARGGSYEQYF.